Listed below are T cell receptor beta chains from one sample, sequenced in a study of OX40 agonist ivuxolimab in advanced cancers. Sequencing used immunoSEQ multiplex PCR; TCRdb keeps in-frame clones, though not all of them. The sample contains around 62,000 clones, approximately 80% of which appear only once. The input for sequencing was CD4+ or CD8+ T cells sorted from blood, taken in a trial of the OX40 agonist ivuxolimab. The receptor set was obtained from an adult with an advanced solid tumor such as melanoma, head and neck, liver or kidney cancer. Both conserved end residues are part of each CDR3. D genes are given only for firm matches. Clone size is not always given. Where it is, it says once, few, many or a class for expanded clones.

V gene	D gene	J gene	clone size	CDR3 DNA	CDR3 protein
TRBV9	.	TRBJ2-1	.	TGTGCCAGCAGTTTTACGGGAAACTCCTACAATGAGCAGTTCTTC	CASSFTGNSYNEQFF
TRBV14	.	TRBJ2-1	.	TGTGCCAGCAGCCCACCGGGTTACCCCTACCATGAGCAGTTCTTC	CASSPPGYPYHEQFF
TRBV6-5	.	TRBJ1-2	.	TGTGCCAGCAGCCCACTACAGGCTGCTGGCTACACCTTC	CASSPLQAAGYTF
TRBV2	TRBD1	TRBJ2-1	.	TGTGCCAGCAGTCGGACAGGGGTCGCACGCGGGGGTTACAATGAGCAGTTCTTC	CASSRTGVARGGYNEQFF
TRBV5-1	.	TRBJ2-6	once	TGCGCCAGCAGCCTACAGGTTCATGGTCTATCTGGGGCCAACGTCCTGACTTTC	CASSLQVHGLSGANVLTF
TRBV2	TRBD1	TRBJ1-2	.	TGTGCCAGCAGTGAAGTCCCCAGGGGGCGCGGTGGCTACACCTTC	CASSEVPRGRGGYTF
TRBV19	TRBD1	TRBJ1-4	.	TGTGCCAGTAGTGCGCGACAGGGCTCTAATGAAAAACTGTTTTTT	CASSARQGSNEKLFF
TRBV5-1	.	TRBJ1-1	.	TGCGCCAGCCAGCCGGGGGCTGGTTCAAACACTGAAGCTTTCTTT	CASQPGAGSNTEAFF
TRBV7-9	.	TRBJ2-7	.	TGTGCCAGCAGCTTAGCCGGTAAGCAGTACTTC	CASSLAGKQYF
TRBV2	.	TRBJ1-6	.	TGTGCCAGCAGTGAAGGGCCAGATAATTCACCCCTCCACTTT	CASSEGPDNSPLHF
TRBV7-2	.	TRBJ2-3	.	TGTGCCAGCAGCTTGACGGGGCTCACAGATACGCAGTATTTT	CASSLTGLTDTQYF
TRBV29-1	.	TRBJ2-7	.	TGCAGCGTTCTCGGGGAGGCGCAAAGTAGCGAGCAGTACTTC	CSVLGEAQSSEQYF
TRBV28	TRBD1	TRBJ2-2	.	TGTGCCAGCAGTTTTAAAACAGGGGATCTGTTTTTT	CASSFKTGDLFF
TRBV27	TRBD1	TRBJ2-3	once	TGTGCCAGCAGACCATCGACAGGGGATACAGATACGCAGTATTTT	CASRPSTGDTDTQYF
TRBV7-7	.	TRBJ2-5	.	TGTGCTAGCAGCTTAGATGTGGCCGGGACCCAGTACTTC	CASSLDVAGTQYF